This T cell receptor beta chain originates from a study of T cells in Graves' hyperthyroidism and ophthalmopathy. RNA transcripts were the template for amplifying TCR beta CDR3 regions. When the TCR CDR3 underwent first-round RT-PCR, the HTBI primer set was used. TCRdb passed the multiplex PCR reads through MiXCR, listing each CDR3 protein once. Of 350,000 to 450,000 distinct CDR3 sequences listed, approximately 15% were seen once; the top ten hold roughly 9.6%. The CDR3 is made up of 14 amino acids. Germline-derived CDR1 and CDR2 are MDHEN and SYDVKM. The chain combines TRBV28 with TRBJ2-3; 8 nucleotides align to TRBD2. Sequencing was performed on blood. This receptor was obtained from a woman in her sixties or seventies with Graves' hyperthyroidism. The DNA for the CDR3 is TGTGCGGGGGCGGTGCGGGAGGCCACAGATACGCAGTATTTT. Residues: CAGAVREATDTQYF.